Here is one T cell receptor (beta chain) with its context. This sample was taken from a study of blood T cell repertoires in COVID-19. About the research overall: T cells, B-cell-depleted T cells, or PBMCs provided the cDNA or gDNA that served as material.

Source study methods: Nucleated cell number was recorded as an estimate derived from reference gene primer amplification. Repertoires were generated with immunoSEQ multiplex PCR, while TCRdb's copy carries only in-frame clones and drops some. The V and J calls and clone size are taken from that table; D and trimming were inferred from the DNA. The sample has roughly 68,000 clones; around nine tenths are singletons. The CDR3 runs to 16 residues. Germline assignment: CDR1 MNHEY and CDR2 SMNVEV (reference sequence). The V and J ends lost 6 bases and 5 bases, in that order; junction bases with no gene match: 9.

The origin of this receptor is a man aged 40-49 years with COVID-19, enrolled during active disease. Input material: peripheral blood. V is TRBV27 and J is TRBJ2-2, with TRBD1 matching 10 bases. CDR3 region: CASSSGPGQGTGELFF. CDR3 DNA sequence: TGTGCCAGCAGCTCTGGACCGGGACAGGGGACCGGGGAGCTGTTTTTT.